This is a list of T cell receptor beta chains from one sample in a study of Tregs in tolerant kidney transplant recipients. This table comes from immunoSEQ multiplex PCR, and its TCRdb copy is limited to in-frame clones, with some not included. The sample has about 21,000 clones, 81% seen once. The material was CD8+ T cells from blood (PBMCs), obtained 6 months after the transplant. The receptors stem from a human patient who received a combined kidney and bone marrow transplant. Some T cells may be the graft donor's. Both conserved end residues are part of each CDR3. D genes are given only for firm matches. Only part of the rows carry a size: once, few, many, or a class if the clone is expanded.

CDR3 protein: CASSLGETVYEQYF
CDR3 DNA: TGTGCCAGCAGCTTAGGCGAGACTGTCTACGAGCAGTACTTC
J gene: TRBJ2-7
clone size: NA
V gene: TRBV11-2
D gene: NA

CDR3 protein: CASSLGGDSYEQYF
CDR3 DNA: TGTGCCAGCAGTTTGGGCGGGGACTCCTACGAGCAGTACTTC
J gene: TRBJ2-7
clone size: NA
V gene: TRBV13
D gene: NA

CDR3 protein: CATSRVPGDGEKLFF
CDR3 DNA: TGTGCCACCAGCAGAGTACCCGGGGATGGCGAAAAACTGTTTTTT
J gene: TRBJ1-4
clone size: NA
V gene: TRBV15
D gene: NA

CDR3 protein: CASSLIAGLYNEQFF
CDR3 DNA: TGTGCCAGCAGCTTGATTGCGGGGCTCTACAATGAGCAGTTCTTC
J gene: TRBJ2-1
clone size: NA
V gene: TRBV13
D gene: NA

CDR3 protein: CASSFSPERYNEQFF
CDR3 DNA: TGTGCCAGCAGCTTCTCCCCGGAGAGGTACAATGAGCAGTTCTTC
J gene: TRBJ2-1
clone size: NA
V gene: TRBV13
D gene: NA

CDR3 protein: CASSLGEAGVFTDTQYF
CDR3 DNA: TGTGCCAGCAGCTTAGGGGAGGCGGGAGTCTTCACAGATACGCAGTATTTT
J gene: TRBJ2-3
clone size: NA
V gene: TRBV11-3
D gene: TRBD2

CDR3 protein: CASRPRGLGLIYEQYF
CDR3 DNA: TGTGCCAGTAGACCAAGAGGACTAGGGCTTATCTACGAGCAGTACTTC
J gene: TRBJ2-7
clone size: NA
V gene: TRBV19
D gene: TRBD2

CDR3 protein: CASSVWSTSNEQFF
CDR3 DNA: TGTGCCAGCAGCGTATGGTCGACTAGCAATGAGCAGTTCTTC
J gene: TRBJ2-1
clone size: once
V gene: TRBV9
D gene: NA

CDR3 protein: CASSLTPGLAGGSYNEQFF
CDR3 DNA: TGTGCCAGCAGCCTAACCCCGGGACTAGCGGGAGGCTCCTACAATGAGCAGTTCTTC
J gene: TRBJ2-1
clone size: NA
V gene: TRBV11-3
D gene: TRBD2

CDR3 protein: CAWQGLALEQFF
CDR3 DNA: TGTGCCTGGCAGGGACTAGCGCTTGAGCAGTTCTTC
J gene: TRBJ2-1
clone size: NA
V gene: TRBV30
D gene: TRBD2

CDR3 protein: CASSGRQGLFYGYTF
CDR3 DNA: TGTGCCAGCAGCGGGAGACAGGGTCTATTCTATGGCTACACCTTC
J gene: TRBJ1-2
clone size: few
V gene: TRBV9
D gene: TRBD1

CDR3 protein: CAWSVSGLNTEAFF
CDR3 DNA: TGTGCCTGGAGTGTATCGGGGTTGAACACTGAAGCTTTCTTT
J gene: TRBJ1-1
clone size: NA
V gene: TRBV30
D gene: NA

CDR3 protein: CASSQDRYSNTEAFF
CDR3 DNA: TGCGCCAGCAGCCAAGATCGTTACTCGAACACTGAAGCTTTCTTT
J gene: TRBJ1-1
clone size: NA
V gene: TRBV4-3
D gene: NA

CDR3 protein: CSVEPEAEQFF
CDR3 DNA: TGCAGCGTTGAACCTGAGGCAGAGCAGTTCTTC
J gene: TRBJ2-1
clone size: NA
V gene: TRBV29-1
D gene: NA

CDR3 protein: CASSTSKSYEQYF
CDR3 DNA: TGTGCCAGCAGTACTAGTAAGTCCTACGAGCAGTACTTC
J gene: TRBJ2-7
clone size: NA
V gene: TRBV14
D gene: NA

CDR3 protein: CASSQGLGWVNEQFF
CDR3 DNA: TGTGCCAGCAGCCAAGGACTAGGATGGGTGAATGAGCAGTTCTTC
J gene: TRBJ2-1
clone size: NA
V gene: TRBV4-2
D gene: NA

CDR3 protein: CASSIASGGAPDTQYF
CDR3 DNA: TGTGCCAGCAGCATTGCTAGCGGGGGGGCCCCAGATACGCAGTATTTT
J gene: TRBJ2-3
clone size: few
V gene: TRBV7-9
D gene: TRBD2

CDR3 protein: CASSPRVREKLFF
CDR3 DNA: TGTGCCAGCAGCCCCCGGGTTCGTGAAAAACTGTTTTTT
J gene: TRBJ1-4
clone size: NA
V gene: TRBV7-9
D gene: NA

CDR3 protein: CASRAPGGTGSEKLFF
CDR3 DNA: TGTGCCAGCAGGGCGCCGGGAGGGACAGGGAGTGAAAAACTGTTTTTT
J gene: TRBJ1-4
clone size: NA
V gene: TRBV7-9
D gene: TRBD1

CDR3 protein: CASSVAGLAGGSYNEQFF
CDR3 DNA: TGTGCCAGCAGCGTAGCAGGACTAGCGGGAGGCTCCTACAATGAGCAGTTCTTC
J gene: TRBJ2-1
clone size: NA
V gene: TRBV9
D gene: TRBD2

CDR3 protein: CASSYSGNPYNEQFF
CDR3 DNA: TGCGCCAGCAGCTATAGCGGGAACCCCTACAATGAGCAGTTCTTC
J gene: TRBJ2-1
clone size: NA
V gene: TRBV4-1
D gene: TRBD2

CDR3 protein: CASSPLGGQRSYEQYF
CDR3 DNA: TGTGCCAGCAGCCCTCTGGGGGGGCAGCGCTCCTACGAGCAGTACTTC
J gene: TRBJ2-7
clone size: NA
V gene: TRBV13
D gene: NA

CDR3 protein: CASSTPGQGYGYTF
CDR3 DNA: TGTGCCAGCAGTACTCCGGGACAGGGCTATGGCTACACCTTC
J gene: TRBJ1-2
clone size: NA
V gene: TRBV28
D gene: TRBD1

CDR3 protein: CASSLGGTSFRKTQYF
CDR3 DNA: TGTGCCAGCAGCTTAGGCGGGACTAGCTTTAGAAAGACCCAGTACTTC
J gene: TRBJ2-5
clone size: NA
V gene: TRBV13
D gene: TRBD2

CDR3 protein: CASSIGLRGGTEAFF
CDR3 DNA: TGTGCCAGTAGTATAGGGTTGCGGGGTGGCACTGAAGCTTTCTTT
J gene: TRBJ1-1
clone size: NA
V gene: TRBV19
D gene: NA

CDR3 protein: CASSVTDRGPYGYTF
CDR3 DNA: TGTGCCAGCAGCGTCACTGACAGGGGCCCTTATGGCTACACCTTC
J gene: TRBJ1-2
clone size: once
V gene: TRBV9
D gene: TRBD1

CDR3 protein: CASSPGHGYTF
CDR3 DNA: TGTGCCAGCAGCCCAGGGCATGGCTACACCTTC
J gene: TRBJ1-2
clone size: NA
V gene: TRBV2
D gene: NA

CDR3 protein: CSVEEVARGDNEQFF
CDR3 DNA: TGCAGCGTTGAAGAGGTTGCCAGGGGGGACAATGAGCAGTTCTTC
J gene: TRBJ2-1
clone size: once
V gene: TRBV29-1
D gene: NA

CDR3 protein: CASSASTGGLTEAFF
CDR3 DNA: TGTGCCAGCAGCGCCTCGACAGGGGGGCTAACTGAAGCTTTCTTT
J gene: TRBJ1-1
clone size: NA
V gene: TRBV9
D gene: TRBD1

CDR3 protein: CASSLVTGPVTEAFF
CDR3 DNA: TGTGCCAGCAGCTTAGTGACAGGGCCCGTCACTGAAGCTTTCTTT
J gene: TRBJ1-1
clone size: NA
V gene: TRBV7-9
D gene: TRBD1

CDR3 protein: CASSPGTGDYGYTF
CDR3 DNA: TGTGCCAGCAGCCCAGGGACAGGAGATTATGGCTACACCTTC
J gene: TRBJ1-2
clone size: NA
V gene: TRBV7-3
D gene: TRBD1

CDR3 protein: CASLDGASSGNTIYF
CDR3 DNA: TGTGCCAGCCTGGATGGGGCCTCCTCTGGAAACACCATATATTTT
J gene: TRBJ1-3
clone size: NA
V gene: TRBV9
D gene: NA

CDR3 protein: CASSLGQGDPYEQYF
CDR3 DNA: TGTGCCAGCAGTTTGGGGCAGGGTGACCCCTACGAGCAGTACTTC
J gene: TRBJ2-7
clone size: NA
V gene: TRBV27
D gene: NA

CDR3 protein: CASSAGWNTEAFF
CDR3 DNA: TGTGCCAGCAGCGCGGGGTGGAACACTGAAGCTTTCTTT
J gene: TRBJ1-1
clone size: NA
V gene: TRBV9
D gene: NA

CDR3 protein: CASSSWDRENQPQHF
CDR3 DNA: TGTGCCAGCAGTTCTTGGGACAGGGAGAATCAGCCCCAGCATTTT
J gene: TRBJ1-5
clone size: few
V gene: TRBV6-1
D gene: TRBD1

CDR3 protein: CASSLVGGYVTDTQHF
CDR3 DNA: TGTGCCAGCAGTCTGGTAGGAGGGTATGTTACAGATACGCAGCATTTT
J gene: TRBJ1-5
clone size: NA
V gene: TRBV7-3
D gene: NA

CDR3 protein: CASSQGGLTYEQYF
CDR3 DNA: TGCGCCAGCAGCCAAGGGGGACTAACCTACGAGCAGTACTTC
J gene: TRBJ2-7
clone size: NA
V gene: TRBV4-1
D gene: TRBD2

CDR3 protein: CASSDGLAGDNEQFF
CDR3 DNA: TGTGCCAGCAGTGATGGCCTAGCGGGAGACAATGAGCAGTTCTTC
J gene: TRBJ2-1
clone size: NA
V gene: TRBV6-4
D gene: TRBD2

CDR3 protein: CASSVGQGPNEQFF
CDR3 DNA: TGTGCCAGCAGCGTGGGACAGGGTCCAAATGAGCAGTTCTTC
J gene: TRBJ2-1
clone size: medium-sized
V gene: TRBV9
D gene: TRBD1

CDR3 protein: CATRLFGGLITDTQYF
CDR3 DNA: TGTGCCACCCGATTATTTGGGGGCCTCATCACAGATACGCAGTATTTT
J gene: TRBJ2-3
clone size: NA
V gene: TRBV27
D gene: NA

CDR3 protein: CASSPAWGGSYEQYF
CDR3 DNA: TGCGCCAGCAGCCCAGCGTGGGGCGGCTCCTACGAGCAGTACTTC
J gene: TRBJ2-7
clone size: NA
V gene: TRBV4-3
D gene: NA

CDR3 protein: CASSSEFHSNQPQHF
CDR3 DNA: TGTGCCAGCAGCTCGGAGTTCCATAGCAATCAGCCCCAGCATTTT
J gene: TRBJ1-5
clone size: NA
V gene: TRBV7-9
D gene: NA

CDR3 protein: CASSDLTSGFSYEQYF
CDR3 DNA: TGTGCCAGCAGCGATCTCACTAGCGGGTTCTCCTACGAGCAGTACTTC
J gene: TRBJ2-7
clone size: NA
V gene: TRBV5-4
D gene: TRBD2

CDR3 protein: CASSLEGSGFRETQYF
CDR3 DNA: TGTGCCAGCAGCTTAGAGGGTAGCGGGTTCAGGGAGACCCAGTACTTC
J gene: TRBJ2-5
clone size: NA
V gene: TRBV13
D gene: TRBD2

CDR3 protein: CASSSSRYEQYF
CDR3 DNA: TGTGCCAGCAGCTCCAGTCGCTACGAGCAGTACTTC
J gene: TRBJ2-7
clone size: NA
V gene: TRBV7-2
D gene: NA

CDR3 protein: CASRAGVLDTQYF
CDR3 DNA: TGTGCCAGCAGAGCGGGAGTACTGGATACGCAGTATTTT
J gene: TRBJ2-3
clone size: NA
V gene: TRBV6-1
D gene: TRBD2

CDR3 protein: CASSYGQGYEQYF
CDR3 DNA: TGCGCCAGCAGCTACGGACAGGGCTACGAGCAGTACTTC
J gene: TRBJ2-7
clone size: NA
V gene: TRBV4-1
D gene: TRBD1

CDR3 protein: CASSLAQGGETQYF
CDR3 DNA: TGTGCCAGCAGCTTGGCACAGGGGGGGGAGACCCAGTACTTC
J gene: TRBJ2-5
clone size: NA
V gene: TRBV13
D gene: NA